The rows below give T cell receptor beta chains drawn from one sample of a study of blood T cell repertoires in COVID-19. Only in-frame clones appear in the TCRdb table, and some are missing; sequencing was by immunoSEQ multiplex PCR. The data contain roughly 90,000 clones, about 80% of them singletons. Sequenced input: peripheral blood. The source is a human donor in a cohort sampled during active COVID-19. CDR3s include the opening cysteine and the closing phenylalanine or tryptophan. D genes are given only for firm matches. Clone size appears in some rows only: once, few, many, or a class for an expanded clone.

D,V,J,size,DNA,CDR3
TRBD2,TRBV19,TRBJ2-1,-,TGTGCCAGTAGTATAGAGGGACTAAACAATGAGCAGTTCTTC,CASSIEGLNNEQFF
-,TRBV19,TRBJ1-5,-,TGTGCCAGTAGTATAATGGGGCGAAGCAATCAGCCCCAGCATTTT,CASSIMGRSNQPQHF
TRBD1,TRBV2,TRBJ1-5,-,TGTGCCAGCGCGAAGGACAGGGGGGAACAGCCCCAGCATTTT,CASAKDRGEQPQHF
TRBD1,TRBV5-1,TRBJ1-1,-,TGCGCCAGCAGCTTGGGGGCAGGGGGTATTGGCACTGAAGCTTTCTTT,CASSLGAGGIGTEAFF
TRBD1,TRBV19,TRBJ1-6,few,TGTGCCTCGCGTAGGGGGCCTCGTTCACCCCTCCACTTT,CASRRGPRSPLHF
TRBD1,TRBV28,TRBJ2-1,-,TGTGCCAGCCCCTCAGGGACAGGGGGAACTAATGAGCAGTTCTTC,CASPSGTGGTNEQFF
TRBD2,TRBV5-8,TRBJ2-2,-,TGTGCCAGCAGCCTTCCGGGGGGTTCGGGCACCGGGGAGCTGTTTTTT,CASSLPGGSGTGELFF
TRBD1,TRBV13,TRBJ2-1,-,TGTGCCAGCAGCTGGACAGGGGGAAGCAATGAGCAGTTCTTC,CASSWTGGSNEQFF
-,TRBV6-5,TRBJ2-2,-,TGTGCCAGCAGTTACTTCACAGACACCGGGGAGCTGTTTTTT,CASSYFTDTGELFF
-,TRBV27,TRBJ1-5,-,TGTGCCAGCAGTTTCGGTCCTCCGGGAAGCAATCAGCCCCAGCATTTT,CASSFGPPGSNQPQHF
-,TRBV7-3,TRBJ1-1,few,TGTGCCAGCAGTTACAGGGAGAACACTGAAGCTTTCTTT,CASSYRENTEAFF
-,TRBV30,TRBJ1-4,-,TGTGCCTGGAGTGTACCAGGTTTATCAACTAATGAAAAACTGTTTTTT,CAWSVPGLSTNEKLFF
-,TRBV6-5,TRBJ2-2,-,TGTGCCAGCAGTTACGGAGAGAACACCGGGGAGCTGTTTTTT,CASSYGENTGELFF
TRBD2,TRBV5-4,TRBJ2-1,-,TGTGCCAGCAGCCCGCCCCCCCAAGCGGGGAACAATGAGCAGTTCTTC,CASSPPPQAGNNEQFF
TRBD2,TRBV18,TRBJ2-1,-,TGTGCCAGCTCATCGCAGACTGTAGCGGGAGAGTATGAGCAGTTCTTC,CASSSQTVAGEYEQFF
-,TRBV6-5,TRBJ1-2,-,TGTGCCAGCAGTTACTCGGTAGGGGATGGCTACACCTTC,CASSYSVGDGYTF
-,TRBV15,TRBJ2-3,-,TGTGCCACCAGCAGAGATCGGAGGGGCCAGCAGTATTTT,CATSRDRRGQQYF
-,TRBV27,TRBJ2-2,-,TGTGCCAGCAGTTTATCCTTGGGGCCGAACACCGGGGAGCTGTTTTTT,CASSLSLGPNTGELFF
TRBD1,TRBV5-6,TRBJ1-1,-,TGTGCCAGCAGTCTCCTTTTGGGACAGGGTACTGAAGCTTTCTTT,CASSLLLGQGTEAFF
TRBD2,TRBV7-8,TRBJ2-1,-,TGTGCCAGCAGCCCCGGGACTAGCGGGAGTAGTACCTACAATGAGCAGTTCTTC,CASSPGTSGSSTYNEQFF